Below, 18 T cell receptor beta chains from the same sample are listed, as sequenced in a study of blood T cell repertoires in COVID-19. Repertoires were generated with immunoSEQ multiplex PCR, while TCRdb's copy carries only in-frame clones and drops some. The data show 230,000 or so clones, with roughly nine tenths seen just once and about 1.9% held by the top ten. The specimen sequenced was peripheral blood. These TCRs come from a man aged 40-49 years with active or convalescent COVID-19.

This sequence joins TRBV11-2 and TRBJ2-1; TRBD2 matches at 7 bases. Germline trimming cut 4 bases from V and 3 bases from J; bases unmatched to any gene: 9. This CDR3 comprises 16 residues. Germline CDR1 is SGHAT and CDR2 is FQNNGV. The CDR3 loop reads CASSSETSVDYNEQFF. DNA for the CDR3: TGTGCCAGCAGCTCCGAAACTAGCGTGGACTACAATGAGCAGTTCTTC.

There are a few counts of this clone. This chain joins TRBV28 and TRBJ1-2; no firm D call. The CDR3 spans 14 residues. Germline CDR1 is MDHEN and CDR2 is SYDVKM. V was trimmed by 3 bases and J by 7 bases, leaving 15 bases between them. CDR3 sequence (DNA): TGTGCCAGCAGTTTTTCGAACGGAGCGGGTGGCTACACCTTC. Its translation is CASSFSNGAGGYTF.

The V call is TRBV28, the J call TRBJ2-7, with TRBD1 matching over 7 bases. The ends lost 10 bases at V and 6 bases at J; junction bases unmatched: 9. The CDR3 loop spans 12 amino acids. The germline CDR1 and CDR2 sequences are MDHEN and SYDVKM. CDR3 residues: CATGTEAGEQYF. The CDR3, as DNA: TGTGCCACTGGGACAGAGGCTGGCGAGCAGTACTTC.

This chain uses TRBV14 with TRBJ2-1; perhaps TRBD2 as D (6 bases). This CDR3 has 17 residues. CDR1 is SGHDN, CDR2 FVKESK, per germline. Trimming took 0 bases from V and 3 from J, leaving 15 bases between them. The CDR3 region is CASSQDWGETGYNEQFF. The CDR3 DNA follows: TGTGCCAGCAGCCAAGATTGGGGGGAGACGGGCTACAATGAGCAGTTCTTC. Full variable domain (missing parts from reference TRBV14 and TRBJ2-1): EAGVTQFPSHSVIEKGQTVTLRCDPISGHDNLYWYRRVMGKEIKFLLHFVKESKQDESGMPNNRFLAERTGGTYSTLKVQPAELEDSGVYFCASSQDWGETGYNEQFFGPGTRLTVL.

This clone was seen a single time. The V gene is TRBV19, the J gene TRBJ1-1, with TRBD1 matching 10 bases. The CDR3 totals 16 residues. The V segment lost 3 bases and the J segment 6 bases; nucleotides outside the gene matches: 10. Per the germline V gene, CDR1 is LNHDA and CDR2 is SQIVND (reference sequence). This CDR3 reads CASSIIVGTGVPEAFF. CDR3 in DNA: TGTGCCAGTAGTATTATTGTCGGGACAGGGGTGCCTGAAGCTTTCTTT.

The chain links TRBV9 to TRBJ1-1; D not resolved. V was cut by 2 bases and J by 1 base, with 6 bases left in between. The CDR3 covers 13 residues. Germline lookup yields CDR1 SGDLS and CDR2 YYNGEE. The CDR3 DNA follows: TGTGCCAGCAGCGTGTCCTGGAACACTGAAGCTTTCTTT. It yields the protein CASSVSWNTEAFF.

The chain joins TRBV9 to TRBJ1-6; D is uncertain. The V end lost 4 bases, the J end lost 5 bases, and 16 bases lay between the germline ends. Germline CDR1 and CDR2: SGDLS and YYNGEE. This CDR3 has 16 residues. The CDR3 DNA reads TGTGCCAGCAGCCGCTACCGGGGTCGCGATAATTCACCCCTCCACTTT. Its translation: CASSRYRGRDNSPLHF. The full variable domain, rest sourced from reference TRBV9 and TRBJ1-6, is DSGVTQTPKHLITATGQRVTLRCSPRSGDLSVYWYQQSLDQGLQFLIQYYNGEERAKGNILERFSAQQFPDLHSELNLSSLELGDSALYFCASSRYRGRDNSPLHFGNGTRLTVT.

Remarks on this clone: The junction and the germline gene differ at one end; a read error may be behind it. The J gene is TRBJ1-1, the V gene TRBV25-1; no definite D call. CDR3 length: 11 amino acids. Germline values: CDR1 MGHDK, CDR2 SYGVNS. The CDR3 DNA reads TGTGCCAGCAGTGACACAGCCCGAATGGTCTTT. Protein product: CASSDTARMVF.

The chain links TRBV6-2 or TRBV6-3 to TRBJ2-2, with unresolved D. The V gene's germline CDR1 is MNHEY and CDR2 SVGEGT. V was cut by 4 bases and J by 1 base, with 7 bases left in between. The CDR3 is 14 residues long. CDR3: CASSWQLNTGELFF. The CDR3 DNA sequence: TGTGCCAGCAGTTGGCAATTGAACACCGGGGAGCTGTTTTTT.

As for this clone: The DNA is omitted, as the CDR3 cannot be located on it reliably, and the CDR3 follows TCRdb's listing. V gene TRBV29-1 combines with J gene TRBJ2-1; the D call of TRBD2 is as the table states it, not checked on the DNA. Germline V gives CDR1 SQVTM, CDR2 ANQGSEA. The CDR3 extends over 17 residues, inclusive of both ends. The CDR3 sequence: CSVGGGAASGRASGRFF.

The V gene is TRBV7-9, the J gene TRBJ2-2; maybe TRBD2 (6 bases). CDR1 and CDR2 (germline): SEHNR, FQNEAQ (reference sequence). There are 18 residues in the CDR3. V lost 5 bases and J 1 base, leaving 20 bases between the germline ends. CDR3 nucleotide sequence: TGTGCCAGCAGCCCACCTCGGCCGGGAGCAAAGAACACCGGGGAGCTGTTTTTT. Translating gives CASSPPRPGAKNTGELFF.

The CDR3 is CASSFVDRINEKLFF. DNA for the CDR3: TGTGCCAGCAGTTTTGTAGACAGGATTAATGAAAAACTGTTTTTT. V is TRBV27 and J is TRBJ1-4; TRBD1 is a possible D gene (6 bases). Trimming took 3 bases from V and 4 from J, leaving 12 bases between them. Germline CDR1 reads MNHEY; CDR2 reads SMNVEV (reference sequence). This CDR3 is 15 amino acids long. Combining the CDR3 with reference TRBV27 and TRBJ1-4 gives the whole variable domain EAQVTQNPRYLITVTGKKLTVTCSQNMNHEYMSWYRQDPGLGLRQIYYSMNVEVTDKGDVPEGYKVSRKEKRNFPLILESPSPNQTSLYFCASSFVDRINEKLFFGSGTQLSVL.

The sample holds one count of this clone. This chain connects TRBV28 to TRBJ2-3, with D possibly being TRBD1 (6 bases). V lost 6 bases, J lost 2 bases, and 12 bases lay in between. Germline V gene data show CDR1 as MDHEN and CDR2 as SYDVKM. The CDR3 contains 14 residues. This CDR3 reads CASSPGHYTDTQYF. CDR3 nucleotides: TGTGCCAGCAGCCCGGGACATTACACAGATACGCAGTATTTT. The full variable domain, completed using reference TRBV28 and TRBJ2-3, is DVKVTQSSRYLVKRTGEKVFLECVQDMDHENMFWYRQDPGLGLRLIYFSYDVKMKEKGDIPEGYSVSREKKERFSLILESASTNQTSMYLCASSPGHYTDTQYFGPGTRLTVL.

V and J are TRBV9 and TRBJ1-2; 7 positions agree with TRBD1. This CDR3 has 16 amino acids. CDR1 is SGDLS and CDR2 is YYNGEE in the germline V gene. The junction had 8 bases not matched to a gene; V was cut back by 3 bases and J by 0 bases. CDR3 in DNA: TGTGCCAGCAGCGGGACAGGCTCAGGGGCTAACTATGGCTACACCTTC. Its translation is CASSGTGSGANYGYTF.

The chain recombines TRBV7-6 with TRBJ1-3; D perhaps matches TRBD1 (5 bases). V shed 4 bases and J shed 0 bases, with 13 bases lying between them. CDR1 is SGHVS, CDR2 FNYEAQ, per germline. The length of the CDR3 is 16 residues. The CDR3 is CASSSPGENSGNTIYF. The CDR3 nucleotides read TGTGCCAGCAGCTCTCCGGGGGAAAACTCTGGAAACACCATATATTTT.

The genes are TRBV28 and TRBJ2-7; the match to TRBD2 covers 12 bases. V shed 6 bases, J shed 3 bases, and the junction held 6 bases outside the gene matches. Looked up from germline, CDR1 is MDHEN and CDR2 is SYDVKM. The CDR3 runs to 15 residues. DNA for the CDR3: TGTGCCAGCAGCCAGACTAGCGGGAGTCTCTACGAGCAGTACTTC. This encodes CASSQTSGSLYEQYF.

The chain employs TRBV27 and TRBJ2-1, with 12 nucleotides matching TRBD2. After removal of 5 bases from V and 5 bases from J, the junction contained 4 bases not matched to a gene. The germline gives CDR1 MNHEY, CDR2 SMNVEV (reference sequence). The CDR3 runs 15 residues. The CDR3 here is CASSPGTSGHNEQFF. CDR3 bases: TGTGCCAGCAGTCCGGGGACTAGCGGGCACAATGAGCAGTTCTTC.

For the CDR3, the DNA is TGTGCCAGCAGCAAAGACAGGGGGTTCAATCAGCCCCAGCATTTT. Amino acids: CASSKDRGFNQPQHF. The chain employs TRBV5-8 and TRBJ1-5; TRBD1 matches at 9 bases. This CDR3 contains 15 residues. Germline lookup yields CDR1 SGHTS and CDR2 YDEGEE. The trim removed 4 bases at V and 3 bases at J, leaving 5 bases unmatched.